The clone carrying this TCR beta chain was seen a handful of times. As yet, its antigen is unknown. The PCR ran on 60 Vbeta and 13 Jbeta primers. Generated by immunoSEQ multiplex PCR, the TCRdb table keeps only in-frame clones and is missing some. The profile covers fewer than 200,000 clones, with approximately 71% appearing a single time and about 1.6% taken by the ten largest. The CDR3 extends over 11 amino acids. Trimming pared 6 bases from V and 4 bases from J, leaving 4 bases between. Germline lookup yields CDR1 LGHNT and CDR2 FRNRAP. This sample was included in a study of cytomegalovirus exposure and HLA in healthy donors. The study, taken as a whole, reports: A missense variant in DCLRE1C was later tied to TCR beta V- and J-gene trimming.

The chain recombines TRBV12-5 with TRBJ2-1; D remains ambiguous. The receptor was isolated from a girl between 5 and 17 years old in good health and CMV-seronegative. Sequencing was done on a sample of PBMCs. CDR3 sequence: CASGFYNEQFF. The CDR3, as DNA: TGTGCTAGTGGCTTTTACAATGAGCAGTTCTTC.